This TCR beta chain was sequenced during a study of a mutant IDH1 vaccine in newly diagnosed glioma. At the level of the study: Vaccination started 4-6 weeks after radiotherapy alone, or with temozolomide cycles. Patients under treatment included around 60% males and 37.5% females and had a mean age of approximately 40 years.

Specified time point: week 23, last vaccination. Vaccine doses each comprised 300 ug of mutant IDH1 20-mer peptide, with topical imiquimod. The data were produced by immunoSEQ multiplex PCR, yet TCRdb's version contains in-frame clones alone and is incomplete. The sample lists approximately 82,000 clones; more than 80% were seen once. This clone appeared once. Its antigen is not known. The clonotype comes from a woman aged 50 to 65 with glioma. Sequencing used PBMCs, obtained from a glioma patient whose treatment included an IDH1 peptide vaccine.

The CDR3 nucleotides are TGTGCCAGCAGCCTCCCAAGGGACAGGGGGATAAAGGAGCAGTTCTTC. Protein sequence: CASSLPRDRGIKEQFF. The rearrangement links TRBV27 to TRBJ2-1; 11 positions match TRBD1. The germline gives CDR1 MNHEY, CDR2 SMNVEV (reference sequence). This CDR3 has 16 amino acids. Unmatched junction bases numbered 14, after V lost 6 bases and J lost 10 bases.